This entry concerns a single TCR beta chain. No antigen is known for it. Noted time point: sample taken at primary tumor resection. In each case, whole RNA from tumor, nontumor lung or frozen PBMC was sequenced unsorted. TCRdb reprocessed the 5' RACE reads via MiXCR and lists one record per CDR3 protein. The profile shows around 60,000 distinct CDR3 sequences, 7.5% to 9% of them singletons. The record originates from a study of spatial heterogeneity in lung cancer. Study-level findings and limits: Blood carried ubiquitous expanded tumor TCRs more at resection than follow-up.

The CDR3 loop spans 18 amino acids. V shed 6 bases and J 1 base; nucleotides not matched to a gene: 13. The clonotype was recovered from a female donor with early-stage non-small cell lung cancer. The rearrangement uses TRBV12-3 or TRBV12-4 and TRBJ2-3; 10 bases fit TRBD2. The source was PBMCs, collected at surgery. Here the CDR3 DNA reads TGTGCCAGCAGGAGATTTAGAGTAACTAGCGGGGGCACAGATACGCAGTATTTT. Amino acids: CASRRFRVTSGGTDTQYF.